The present T cell receptor beta chain was sequenced within a study of blood T cell repertoires in COVID-19 (TCRdb year 2020). In the study overall: Samples covering the acute and convalescent phases of COVID-19 were provided by collaborators in the United States, Italy and Spain. The material from the prospective study consisted of cDNA or gDNA derived from T cells, B-cell-depleted T cells, or PBMCs. Deeply sampled blood TCRbeta repertoires from subjects exposed to, actively infected with, or recovered from COVID-19 were included in the dataset. The repertoires were released in a freely available public database meant as a resource for research on the immune response to SARS-CoV-2. The samples were drawn from the first 160 participants of the ongoing ImmuneRACE study and from under 1,500 subjects provided by 6 global collaborators. Sample metadata almost always included a de-identified subject ID, COVID-19 status, age in years and sex. Where available, HLA class I and class II types were taken from metadata supplied by the sample provider and were not determined by assay-based typing.

Overall results and qualifications from the work: The amount of clinical and demographic metadata varied by source and participant and was provided uncurated.

Collaborating institutions collected whole blood in K2EDTA tubes following their own protocols. For TCRbeta analysis, collaborators shipped samples in one of three forms: frozen whole blood, isolated PBMCs, or DNA extracted from either of those sample types. In the case of this clone: The antigen it binds to is not known. No quality values exist for individual bases; no much larger clone is one base distant.

From the germline V gene, CDR1 is KGHDR and CDR2 is SFDVKD. V lost 4 bases and J lost 6 bases, and the count of bases not matched to a germline gene is 4. There are 15 amino acids in the CDR3, from cysteine to phenylalanine inclusive. Of all the DNA, just the CDR3 is kept, 45 bases in frame from base 1. TCRbeta CDR3 regions were amplified from genomic DNA by means of the immunoSEQ Assay, a bias-controlled multiplex PCR. The original methods were these. Nucleated cell counts per sample were estimated from amplification of reference gene primers within the assay. To quantify the absolute abundance of each unique TCRbeta CDR3 rearrangement, sequence reads were collapsed and filtered. For each sample, productive Simpson clonality was calculated by taking the square root of Simpson's diversity index across productive rearrangements. The table was pulled from immuneACCESS by TCRdb, which kept in-frame rearrangements only. Such tables lose some clones; where checked, under half of the loss comes from unresolved V genes, and the rest has no known cause. D and trimming were read from the DNA, whereas the V and J calls and clone size are those reported in that table. Present in this sample are about 190,000 clones, more than 70% of which were seen just once. The ten largest clones take up 2.5% to 3.5% of the sample.

The sample was peripheral blood. The source is a woman older than 75 with active or convalescent COVID-19. Recombination joined TRBV24-1 with TRBJ1-4, with 10 central nucleotides matching TRBD1. The CDR3 reads CATSDPGQGYEKLFF. The DNA sequence is as follows: TGTGCCACCAGTGACCCGGGACAGGGGTATGAAAAACTGTTTTTT.